The TCR beta chain under discussion was sequenced for a study of T cell responses to AZD1222 COVID-19 vaccine. The study, taken as a whole, reports: With two AZD1222 doses given, Spike-specific TCR breadth and depth both rose.

Produced via immunoSEQ multiplex PCR; TCRdb's table is partial and in-frame only. This table has roughly 120,000 clones, 88% appearing once. CDR1 and CDR2 from the germline V gene are SGHNT and YENEEA. CDR3 length: 13 residues. The trim removed 7 bases at V and 5 bases at J, leaving 7 bases unmatched. About this clone itself: Its specificity is unknown.

The V call is TRBV11-3, the J call TRBJ1-1; 7 bases map to TRBD1. The clonotype comes from an adult in good health. The sample consisted of peripheral blood, taken on day 0 of AZD1222 vaccination. Here the CDR3 reads CASTQGGRTEAFF. CDR3 coding DNA: TGTGCCAGCACCCAGGGGGGGCGGACTGAAGCTTTCTTT.